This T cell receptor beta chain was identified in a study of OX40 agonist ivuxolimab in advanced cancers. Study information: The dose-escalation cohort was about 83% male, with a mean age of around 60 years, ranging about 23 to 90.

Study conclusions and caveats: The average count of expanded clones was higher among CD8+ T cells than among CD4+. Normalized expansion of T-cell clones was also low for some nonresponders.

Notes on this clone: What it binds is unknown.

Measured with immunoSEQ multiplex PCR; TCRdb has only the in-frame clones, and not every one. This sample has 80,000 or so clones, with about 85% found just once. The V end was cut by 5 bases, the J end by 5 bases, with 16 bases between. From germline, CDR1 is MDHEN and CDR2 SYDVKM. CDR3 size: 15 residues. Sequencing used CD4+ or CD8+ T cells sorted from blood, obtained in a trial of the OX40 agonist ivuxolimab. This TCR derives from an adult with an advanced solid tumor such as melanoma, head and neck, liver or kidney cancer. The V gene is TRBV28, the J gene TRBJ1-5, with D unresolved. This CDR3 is CASSPSLADYQPQHF. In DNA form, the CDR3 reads TGTGCCAGCAGTCCATCCCTAGCTGATTATCAGCCCCAGCATTTT.